A single sample gave rise to the 28 T cell receptor beta chains below, sequenced in a study of spatial heterogeneity in lung cancer. TCRdb recomputed calls from the 5' RACE reads with MiXCR, one row per CDR3 protein. The top ten hold 25% to 35% of the sample, which has around 9,800 distinct CDR3 sequences, 6.3% seen once. Specified time point: sample taken at primary tumor resection. The input material, whole RNA from tumor, nontumor lung or frozen PBMC, was sequenced unsorted. This sample comprised PBMCs, obtained at surgery. The receptors derive from a male donor with early-stage non-small cell lung cancer.

On this clonotype itself: Since the CDR3 does not end with the conserved phenylalanine or tryptophan, this likely comes from a read error. This beta chain was picked up by a library intended for alpha chains and is off target, so its count carries little meaning. V and J are TRBV3-1 and TRBJ2-3, with TRBD1 matching over 9 bases. The V and J ends lost 6 bases and 7 bases, in that order; junction bases with no gene match: 11. The CDR3 is 15 amino acids. Germline V gene lookup returns CDR1 LGHDT and CDR2 YNNKEL (reference sequence). As DNA, the CDR3 is TGTGCCAGCAGTTATGGACAGGGGCACGAAAATACGCAGTATCTT. This translates into CASSYGQGHENTQYL.

This clonotype is large by share. This beta chain lies outside the target of a library built for alpha chains; its clone size means little. The chain joins TRBV20-1 to TRBJ2-6; 7 bases are a match to TRBD1. The CDR3 spans 13 residues. V lost 7 bases, J lost 4 bases, and 4 bases stayed unmatched. CDR1 is DFQATT, CDR2 SNEGSKA, per germline (reference sequence). CDR3 sequence reads: CSVTGYGANVLTF. In nucleotides, the CDR3 is TGCAGTGTGACAGGGTACGGGGCCAACGTCCTGACTTTC.

Notes on this clonotype: Because this beta chain is a stray read in a library intended to capture alpha chains, its abundance should not be given much weight. The chain is built from TRBV5-6 and TRBJ1-1; TRBD1 might be the D (6 bases). Germline values: CDR1 SGHDT, CDR2 YYEEEE. The CDR3 has 16 residues. Trimming stripped 0 bases from V and 0 bases from J, with 12 bases between. The CDR3 reads CASSLDMGHLNTEAFF. In nucleotides, the CDR3 is TGTGCCAGCAGCTTGGACATGGGACACCTGAACACTGAAGCTTTCTTT.

By frequency in the sample, this clonotype is medium-sized. This beta chain is an off-target read within a library intended for alpha chains, so its frequency means little. The rearrangement uses TRBV6-4 and TRBJ2-1, with D possibly TRBD2 on 6 matching bases. V was clipped by 3 bases and J by 0 bases, with 9 bases between them. CDR1 is MRHNA and CDR2 is SNTAGT in the germline V gene. This CDR3 comprises 15 residues. The CDR3 nucleotides read TGTGCCAGCAGTGAGGTAGCGGACTCCTACAATGAGCAGTTCTTC. As protein: CASSEVADSYNEQFF.

There are a few counts of this clonotype. Within a library made for alpha chains, this beta chain is off target, and its count is uninformative. The rearrangement links TRBV7-9 to TRBJ1-1, with 8 bases identical to TRBD1. Germline assignment: CDR1 SEHNR and CDR2 FQNEAQ (reference sequence). Trimming at V came to 5 bases and at J to 2 bases, leaving 7 bases not matched to a gene. CDR3 length: 15 residues. The CDR3 nucleotides read TGTGCCAGCAGCCCATTGACAGGGGTAAACACTGAAGCTTTCTTT. This gives the protein CASSPLTGVNTEAFF.

This clonotype was recorded many times. This beta chain represents an off-target read in a library built for alpha chains; its size is of limited meaning. The chain joins TRBV4-2 to TRBJ1-4; D perhaps matches TRBD1 (6 bases). The CDR3 is 16 amino acids. Per germline, CDR1 LGHNA and CDR2 YNFKEQ. Trimming took off 6 bases at V and 5 bases at J, with 19 bases between the two ends. The CDR3 spells CASSPGHGPENEKLFF. DNA for the CDR3: TGTGCCAGCAGTCCGGGACACGGCCCTGAAAATGAAAAACTGTTTTTT.

The table lists this clonotype with many counts. This beta chain is a stray read from a library made for alpha chains; its abundance is not meaningful. The rearrangement joins TRBV6-2 or TRBV6-3 to TRBJ2-3, with a tentative D call TRBD2 (6 bases). The CDR3 length is 18 residues. Trimming stripped 5 bases from V and 1 base from J, with 22 bases between. CDR1 and CDR2 (germline): MNHEY, SVGEGT. CDR3 protein: CASSLQIGTPGGTDTQYF. CDR3 coding DNA: TGTGCCAGCAGTCTTCAAATCGGGACTCCCGGTGGCACAGATACGCAGTATTTT.

By share, this clonotype ranks as medium-sized. Since the library was made to target alpha chains, this beta chain is a stray read and its abundance is not meaningful. This sequence joins TRBV11-2 and TRBJ1-5; the D gene is possibly TRBD1 (5 bases). Germline V gene lookup returns CDR1 SGHAT and CDR2 FQNNGV. V dropped 4 bases and J dropped 7 bases, with 11 bases sitting between them. The CDR3 totals 13 residues. DNA of the CDR3: TGTGCCAGCAGCTCCGGGGCAGGGCAGCCCCAGCATTTT. Protein: CASSSGAGQPQHF.

This clonotype has ten or more counts. This beta chain is a stray read from a library made for alpha chains; its abundance is not meaningful. The genes are TRBV12-3 or TRBV12-4 and TRBJ2-2; D may correspond to TRBD1 or TRBD2 (5 bases each). V was shortened by 1 base and J by 5 bases, with 11 bases between the two germline ends. The CDR3 totals 15 residues. The CDR3 DNA follows: TGTGCCAGCAGTTTAGGAGGGGTTAAAACCGGGGAGCTGTTTTTT. It translates to CASSLGGVKTGELFF.

This clonotype was seen more than once but under ten times. Being off target in a library aimed at alpha chains, this beta chain has a size of little meaning. This chain uses TRBV24-1 with TRBJ2-4; 9 nucleotides line up with TRBD1. The CDR3 extends over 18 amino acids. CDR1 is KGHDR, CDR2 SFDVKD, per germline. The V segment lost 7 bases and the J segment 0 bases; nucleotides outside the gene matches: 12. The CDR3 DNA reads TGTGCCACCAGGGAGGACAGGGGCCGAACGCTAGCCAAAAACATTCAGTACTTC. This translates into CATREDRGRTLAKNIQYF.

Comment on this clonotype: As an off-target read in a library built for alpha chains, this beta chain has a frequency of little significance. This chain uses TRBV6-1 with TRBJ2-3, with D unresolved. The CDR3 loop spans 12 amino acids. Trimming removed 5 bases from V and 5 bases from J, with 8 bases in between. From germline, CDR1 is MNHNS and CDR2 SASEGT. The CDR3 protein is CASSPLKDTQYF. CDR3 bases: TGTGCCAGCAGTCCATTGAAAGATACGCAGTATTTT.

This clonotype was observed at least ten times. This beta chain appears as a stray read in a library generated for alpha chains; its size is not informative. V and J are TRBV7-3 and TRBJ2-2; D is possibly TRBD2 (6 bases). Trimming removed 2 bases from V and 8 bases from J, with 15 bases in between. The CDR3 is made up of 15 amino acids. The germline V gene has CDR1 SGHTA and CDR2 FQGTGA. This CDR3 reads CASSLGAGPQGELFF. In DNA form, the CDR3 reads TGTGCCAGCAGCTTAGGTGCGGGGCCTCAAGGGGAGCTGTTTTTT.

This clonotype is medium-sized by share. This beta chain lies outside the target of a library built for alpha chains; its clone size means little. The chain links TRBV4-1 to TRBJ1-4; D possibly corresponds to TRBD1 (5 bases). Germline CDR1 reads MGHRA; CDR2 reads YSYEKL. Trimming left V 4 bases short and J 5 bases short, with 8 bases between. There are 13 residues in the CDR3. The CDR3 DNA is TGCGCCAGCAGCCTGACAGAAAATGAAAAACTGTTTTTT. Translation gives CASSLTENEKLFF.

A few counts support this clonotype. A much larger clone is a single base away; this may be a read error. As an off-target read in a library built for alpha chains, this beta chain has a frequency of little significance. The chain couples TRBV5-6 to TRBJ2-7, with unresolved D. Germline V gene data show CDR1 as SGHDT and CDR2 as YYEEEE. The CDR3 length is 14 residues. In nucleotides, the CDR3 is TGTGCCCGCAGCTTGGATTTCGGAGCCTACGAGCAGTACTTC. It is translated as CARSLDFGAYEQYF.

This clonotype has at least ten counts. The library was prepared for alpha chains; this beta chain is a stray read, so its frequency means little. This chain uses TRBV7-6 with TRBJ2-2; D gene uncertain. Looked up from germline, CDR1 is SGHVS and CDR2 is FNYEAQ. The CDR3 consists of 13 residues. V was cut by 4 bases and J by 1 base, with 4 bases left in between. Here the CDR3 DNA reads TGTGCCAGCAGCTCGGGGAACACCGGGGAGCTGTTTTTT. This encodes CASSSGNTGELFF.

This clonotype was counted only a few times. Within a library made for alpha chains, this beta chain is off target, and its count is uninformative. This chain links TRBV6-1 with TRBJ1-5; no firm D call. CDR1 and CDR2 (germline): MNHNS, SASEGT. V was shortened by 7 bases and J by 2 bases, with 6 bases between the two germline ends. CDR3 length: 12 amino acids. The DNA for the CDR3 is TGTGCCAGCACCCCGGGCAATCAGCCCCAGCATTTT. It yields the protein CASTPGNQPQHF.

The table lists this clonotype with many counts. Because the library targeted alpha chains, this beta chain is an off-target read whose size means little. The V call is TRBV20-1, the J call TRBJ2-5; D may be TRBD2 (7 bases). V was trimmed by 2 bases and J by 7 bases, leaving 11 bases between them. Per the germline V gene, CDR1 is DFQATT and CDR2 is SNEGSKA (reference sequence). The CDR3 extends over 12 amino acids. CDR3 loop: CSARYREGTQYF. CDR3 sequence (DNA): TGCAGTGCTAGATACAGGGAGGGGACCCAGTACTTC.

Comments on this clonotype: As an off-target read in a library built for alpha chains, this beta chain has a frequency of little significance. This rearrangement joins TRBV4-1 to TRBJ2-7; D may be TRBD1 (5 bases). Germline CDR1 MGHRA, CDR2 YSYEKL. The CDR3 is 13 residues long. Trimming left V 3 bases short and J 1 base short, with 7 bases between. CDR3 bases: TGCGCCAGCAGCCACAGGGAATCCTACGAGCAGTACTTC. This encodes CASSHRESYEQYF.

For this clonotype: A library prepared for alpha chains yielded this beta chain as an off-target read; its size is of little meaning. The chain links TRBV7-2 to TRBJ2-1, with D unresolved. V was cut by 2 bases and J by 4 bases, with 6 bases left in between. The CDR3 has 13 residues. Germline V gives CDR1 SGHTA, CDR2 FQGNSA. DNA for the CDR3: TGTGCCAGCAGCTTAATAGATTACAATGAGCAGTTCTTC. Translating it yields CASSLIDYNEQFF.

A word on this clonotype: This beta chain slipped into a library made for alpha chains as a stray read, so its size is not meaningful. V gene TRBV6-1 combines with J gene TRBJ1-6; possibly TRBD1 for D (6 bases). V dropped 6 bases and J dropped 5 bases, with 17 bases sitting between them. Germline V lookup: CDR1 MNHNS, CDR2 SASEGT. This CDR3 contains 16 residues. The CDR3 DNA follows: TGTGCCAGCAGCCCCCAGCCGGGACAAAATAATTCACCCCTCCACTTT. It codes for CASSPQPGQNNSPLHF.

The table lists this clonotype with many counts. For a library built for alpha chains, this beta chain is a stray read; little rests on its size. The V call is TRBV29-1, the J call TRBJ2-3; 7 bases agree with TRBD2. The CDR3 consists of 15 residues. Germline trimming cut 3 bases from V and 0 bases from J; bases unmatched to any gene: 6. Germline lookup yields CDR1 SQVTM and CDR2 ANQGSEA. This chain's CDR3 is CSVDPGAGSTDTQYF. The CDR3 DNA sequence: TGCAGCGTTGACCCAGGAGCGGGGAGCACAGATACGCAGTATTTT.

This clonotype was counted ten times or more. The library was built for alpha chains, so this beta chain is an off-target read and its size means little. This sequence joins TRBV7-9 and TRBJ1-1; no reliable D call. The germline V gene encodes CDR1 SEHNR and CDR2 FQNEAQ (reference sequence). The CDR3 sequence is 12 residues long. Trimming removed 5 bases from V and 3 bases from J, with 7 bases in between. CDR3 in amino acids: CASSGPDTEAFF. The CDR3, as DNA: TGTGCCAGCAGCGGCCCCGACACTGAAGCTTTCTTT.

This clonotype was seen only a few times. Little can be read into the size of this beta chain, an off-target read in a library designed for alpha chains. The rearrangement uses TRBV27 and TRBJ1-5, with 7 bases matching TRBD1. This CDR3 is 13 amino acids long. Germline trimming cut 4 bases from V and 4 bases from J; bases unmatched to any gene: 1. Germline V gene lookup returns CDR1 MNHEY and CDR2 SMNVEV (reference sequence). The CDR3 nucleotides read TGTGCCAGCAGTTGGGGACAGAATCAGCCCCAGCATTTT. This sequence encodes CASSWGQNQPQHF.

As regards this clonotype: This beta chain is an unintended read in a library built for alpha chains; its size means little. The chain couples TRBV5-4 to TRBJ2-3; no reliable D call. This CDR3 has 11 residues. V was trimmed by 6 bases and J by 3 bases, leaving 5 bases between them. The germline V gene encodes CDR1 SGHNT and CDR2 YYREEE (reference sequence). CDR3 loop: CASTNTDTQYF. CDR3 nucleotides: TGTGCCAGCACCAATACAGATACGCAGTATTTT.

This clonotype was seen repeatedly, ten times or more. Because the library targeted alpha chains, this beta chain is an off-target read whose size means little. The CDR3 loop reads CASSRLGGATSGNTIYF. The CDR3 nucleotides are TGTGCCAGCAGTCGGCTGGGGGGGGCAACCTCTGGAAACACCATATATTTT. V usage is TRBV6-6 and J usage is TRBJ1-3; D perhaps matches TRBD1 (6 bases). CDR3 length: 17 residues. The germline V gene has CDR1 MNHNY and CDR2 SVGAGI (reference sequence). The V end lost 5 bases, the J end lost 0 bases, and 17 bases lay between the germline ends.

This clonotype was seen at least ten times. Being off target in a library aimed at alpha chains, this beta chain has a size of little meaning. V and J are TRBV28 and TRBJ1-4, with 8 bases that match TRBD1. V shed 5 bases, J shed 4 bases, and the junction held 6 bases outside the gene matches. This CDR3 contains 15 residues. Germline lookup yields CDR1 MDHEN and CDR2 SYDVKM. DNA of the CDR3: TGTGCCAGCAGTCCAGCAGGGGGCGGTAATGAAAAACTGTTTTTT. Residues: CASSPAGGGNEKLFF.

In its sample, this clonotype was seen many times. Since the library was made to target alpha chains, this beta chain is a stray read and its abundance is not meaningful. V and J are TRBV2 and TRBJ2-7; 9 bases fit TRBD1. The germline V gene has CDR1 SNHLY and CDR2 FYNNEI. Trimming at V came to 7 bases and at J to 4 bases, leaving 8 bases not matched to a gene. There are 14 residues in the CDR3. The CDR3 loop reads CASTAGTGSYEQYF. For the CDR3, the DNA is TGTGCCAGCACTGCCGGGACAGGGTCTTACGAGCAGTACTTC.

This clonotype was seen at least ten times. A library prepared for alpha chains yielded this beta chain as an off-target read; its size is of little meaning. The chain couples TRBV27 to TRBJ1-5, with 10 bases fitting TRBD1. The germline gives CDR1 MNHEY, CDR2 SMNVEV (reference sequence). The V segment lost 5 bases and the J segment 2 bases; nucleotides outside the gene matches: 3. The CDR3 covers 15 residues. CDR3 coding DNA: TGTGCCAGCAGTAAGGACAGGGGGGGCAATCAGCCCCAGCATTTT. It is translated as CASSKDRGGNQPQHF.